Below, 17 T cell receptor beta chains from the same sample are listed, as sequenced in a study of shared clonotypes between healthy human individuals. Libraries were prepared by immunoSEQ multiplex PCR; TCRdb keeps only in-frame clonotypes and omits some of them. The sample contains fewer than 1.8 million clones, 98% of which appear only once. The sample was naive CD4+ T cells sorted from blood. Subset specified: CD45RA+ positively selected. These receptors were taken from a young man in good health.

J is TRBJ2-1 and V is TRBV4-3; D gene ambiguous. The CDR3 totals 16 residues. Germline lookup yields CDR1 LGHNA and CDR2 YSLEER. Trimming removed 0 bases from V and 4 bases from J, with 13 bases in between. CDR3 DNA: TGCGCCAGCAGCCAAGATCCGGGTATGAGGTACAATGAGCAGTTCTTC. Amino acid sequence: CASSQDPGMRYNEQFF.

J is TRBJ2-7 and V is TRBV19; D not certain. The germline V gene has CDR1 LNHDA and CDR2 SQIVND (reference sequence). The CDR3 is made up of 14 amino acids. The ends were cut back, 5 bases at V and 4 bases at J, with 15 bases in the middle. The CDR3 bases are TGTGCCAGTAGTTTACGGATAGGGCGATACGAGCAGTACTTC. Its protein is CASSLRIGRYEQYF.

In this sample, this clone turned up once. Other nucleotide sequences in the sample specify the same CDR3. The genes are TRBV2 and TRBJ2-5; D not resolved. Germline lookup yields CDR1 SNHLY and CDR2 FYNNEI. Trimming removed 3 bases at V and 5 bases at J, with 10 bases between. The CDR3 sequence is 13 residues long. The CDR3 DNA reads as TGTGCCAGCAGTGAGGGAACTGGGGAGACCCAGTACTTC. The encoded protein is CASSEGTGETQYF.

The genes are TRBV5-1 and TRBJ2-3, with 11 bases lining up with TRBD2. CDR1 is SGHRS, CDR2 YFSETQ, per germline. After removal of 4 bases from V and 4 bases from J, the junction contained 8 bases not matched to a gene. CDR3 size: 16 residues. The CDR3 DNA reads TGCGCCAGCAGCCCTTTAGCGGGAGGGGTCCCAGATACGCAGTATTTT. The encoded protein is CASSPLAGGVPDTQYF.

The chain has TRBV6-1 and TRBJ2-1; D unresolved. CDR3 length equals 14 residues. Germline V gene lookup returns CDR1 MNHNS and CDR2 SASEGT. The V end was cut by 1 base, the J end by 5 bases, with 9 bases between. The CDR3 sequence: CASSEVSFDNEQFF. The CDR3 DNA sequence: TGTGCCAGCAGTGAAGTGTCATTTGACAATGAGCAGTTCTTC.

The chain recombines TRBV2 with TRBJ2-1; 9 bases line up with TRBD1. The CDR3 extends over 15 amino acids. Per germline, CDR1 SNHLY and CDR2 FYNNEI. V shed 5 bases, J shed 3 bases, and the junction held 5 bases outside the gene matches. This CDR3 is CASSWDRAFYNEQFF. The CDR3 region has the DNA TGTGCCAGCAGTTGGGACAGGGCCTTCTACAATGAGCAGTTCTTC.

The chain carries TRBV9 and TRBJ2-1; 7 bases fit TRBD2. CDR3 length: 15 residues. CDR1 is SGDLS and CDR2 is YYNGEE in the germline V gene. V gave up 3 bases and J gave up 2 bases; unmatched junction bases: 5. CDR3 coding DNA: TGTGCCAGCAGCGACTCGGGAGGTCCCTACAATGAGCAGTTCTTC. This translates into CASSDSGGPYNEQFF.

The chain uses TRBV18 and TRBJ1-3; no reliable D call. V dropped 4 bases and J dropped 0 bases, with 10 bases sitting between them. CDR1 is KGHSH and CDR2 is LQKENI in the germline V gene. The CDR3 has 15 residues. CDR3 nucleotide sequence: TGTGCCAGCTCACAGGATTTAATCTCTGGAAACACCATATATTTT. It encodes CASSQDLISGNTIYF.

CDR3 amino acids: CASRPDRASGANVLTF. CDR3 in DNA: TGTGCCAGCAGACCGGACAGGGCCTCTGGGGCCAACGTCCTGACTTTC. This chain uses TRBV28 with TRBJ2-6; 8 nucleotides line up with TRBD1. Germline lookup yields CDR1 MDHEN and CDR2 SYDVKM. V was clipped by 6 bases and J by 0 bases; unmatched bases: 4. The CDR3 sequence is 16 residues long. The full variable domain, its missing parts supplied by reference TRBV28 and TRBJ2-6, is DVKVTQSSRYLVKRTGEKVFLECVQDMDHENMFWYRQDPGLGLRLIYFSYDVKMKEKGDIPEGYSVSREKKERFSLILESASTNQTSMYLCASRPDRASGANVLTFGAGSRLTVL.

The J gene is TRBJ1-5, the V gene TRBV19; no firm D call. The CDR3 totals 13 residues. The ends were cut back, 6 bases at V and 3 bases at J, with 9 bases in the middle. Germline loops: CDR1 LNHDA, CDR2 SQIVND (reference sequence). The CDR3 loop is CASREQYNQPQHF. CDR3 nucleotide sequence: TGTGCCAGTAGGGAACAGTACAATCAGCCCCAGCATTTT.

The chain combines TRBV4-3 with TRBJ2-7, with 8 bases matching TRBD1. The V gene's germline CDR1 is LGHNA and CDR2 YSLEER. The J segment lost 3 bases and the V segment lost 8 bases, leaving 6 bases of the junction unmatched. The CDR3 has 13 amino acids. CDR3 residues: CASSRTGNYEQYF. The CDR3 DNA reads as TGCGCCAGCTCCCGGACAGGGAACTACGAGCAGTACTTC.

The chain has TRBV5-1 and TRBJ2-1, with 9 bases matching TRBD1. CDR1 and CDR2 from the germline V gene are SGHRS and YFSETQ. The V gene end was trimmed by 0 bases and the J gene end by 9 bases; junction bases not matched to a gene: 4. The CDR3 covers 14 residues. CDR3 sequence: CASSLGTGAIEQFF. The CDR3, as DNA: TGCGCCAGCAGCTTGGGGACAGGGGCTATTGAGCAGTTCTTC. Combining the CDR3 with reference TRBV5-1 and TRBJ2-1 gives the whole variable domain KAGVTQTPRYLIKTRGQQVTLSCSPISGHRSVSWYQQTPGQGLQFLFEYFSETQRNKGNFPGRFSGRQFSNSRSEMNVSTLELGDSALYLCASSLGTGAIEQFFGPGTRLTVL.

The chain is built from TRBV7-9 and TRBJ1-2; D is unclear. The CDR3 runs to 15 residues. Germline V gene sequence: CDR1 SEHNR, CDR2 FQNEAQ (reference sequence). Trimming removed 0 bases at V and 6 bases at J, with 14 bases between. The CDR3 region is CASSLAHRFIDGYTF. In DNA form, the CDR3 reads TGTGCCAGCAGCTTAGCACACAGATTCATAGATGGCTACACCTTC.

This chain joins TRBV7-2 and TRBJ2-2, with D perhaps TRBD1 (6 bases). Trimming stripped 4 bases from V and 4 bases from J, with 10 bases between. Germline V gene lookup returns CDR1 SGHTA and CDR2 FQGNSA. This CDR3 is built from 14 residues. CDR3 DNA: TGTGCCAGCAGCTCATGGGGGCCCACCGGGGAGCTGTTTTTT. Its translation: CASSSWGPTGELFF.

CDR3 sequence (DNA): TGTGCCACCAGGGCCACCCAGGGTATAGAGACCCAGTACTTC. It yields the protein CATRATQGIETQYF. The rearrangement joins TRBV15 to TRBJ2-5, with D tentatively TRBD1 (5 bases). This CDR3 has 14 residues. The ends were cut back, 6 bases at V and 4 bases at J, with 15 bases in the middle. Germline CDR1 reads LNHNV; CDR2 reads YYDKDF (reference sequence).

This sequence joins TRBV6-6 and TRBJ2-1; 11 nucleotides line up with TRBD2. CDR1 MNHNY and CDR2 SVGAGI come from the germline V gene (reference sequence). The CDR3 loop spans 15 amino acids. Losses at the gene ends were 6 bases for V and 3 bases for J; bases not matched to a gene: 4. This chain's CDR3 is CASRTGTSGYNEQFF. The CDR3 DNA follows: TGTGCCAGCAGGACCGGGACTAGCGGCTACAATGAGCAGTTCTTC.

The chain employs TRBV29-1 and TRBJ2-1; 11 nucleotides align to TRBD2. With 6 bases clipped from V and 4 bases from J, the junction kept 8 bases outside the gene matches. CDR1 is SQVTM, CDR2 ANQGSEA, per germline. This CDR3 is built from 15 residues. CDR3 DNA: TGCAGCGTAAAACTAGCGGGAGTTTCATACAATGAGCAGTTCTTC. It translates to CSVKLAGVSYNEQFF.